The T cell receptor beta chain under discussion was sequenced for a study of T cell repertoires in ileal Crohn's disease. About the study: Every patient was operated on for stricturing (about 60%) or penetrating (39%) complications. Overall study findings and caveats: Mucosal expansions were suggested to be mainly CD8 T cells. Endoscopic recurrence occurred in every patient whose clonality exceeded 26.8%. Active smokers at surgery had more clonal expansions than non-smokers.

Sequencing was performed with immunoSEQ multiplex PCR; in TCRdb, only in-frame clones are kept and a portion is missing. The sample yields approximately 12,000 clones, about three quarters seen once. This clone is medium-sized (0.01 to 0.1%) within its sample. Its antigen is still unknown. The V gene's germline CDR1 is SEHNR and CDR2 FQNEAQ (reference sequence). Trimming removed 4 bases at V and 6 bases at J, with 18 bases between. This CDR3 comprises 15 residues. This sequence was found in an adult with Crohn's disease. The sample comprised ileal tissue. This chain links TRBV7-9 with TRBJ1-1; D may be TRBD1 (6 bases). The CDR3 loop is CASSYKEQGYAEAFF. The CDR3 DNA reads TGTGCCAGCAGCTACAAGGAACAGGGCTATGCTGAAGCTTTCTTT.